Below, 16 T cell receptor beta chains from the same sample are listed, as sequenced in a study of PD-L1 blockade in urothelial cancer. Sequencing used immunoSEQ multiplex PCR; TCRdb keeps in-frame clones, though not all of them. The sample contains 83,000 or so clones, 83% of which appear only once. Time point denoted: peripheral blood 6 weeks after treatment start. The specimen was PBMCs, collected around atezolizumab (anti-PD-L1) treatment. These receptors came from a man between 65 and 79 years old with urothelial cancer.

The V call is TRBV10-1, the J call TRBJ2-3, with 8 bases aligning to TRBD1. Germline CDR1 WNHNN, CDR2 SYGVQD (reference sequence). This CDR3 contains 16 residues. The junction had 8 bases not matched to a gene; V was cut back by 3 bases and J by 3 bases. The CDR3 DNA sequence: TGCGCCAGCAGTGAACCCGACAGGGGATGGACAGATACGCAGTATTTT. The encoded protein is CASSEPDRGWTDTQYF.

This clone was picked up a small number of times. The J gene is TRBJ1-5, the V gene TRBV19; D not resolved. CDR1 is LNHDA and CDR2 is SQIVND in the germline V gene (reference sequence). V gave up 2 bases and J gave up 5 bases, with 7 bases separating them. The length of the CDR3 is 13 residues. CDR3 in amino acids: CASSITEDQPQHF. CDR3 coding DNA: TGTGCCAGTAGTATAACTGAGGATCAGCCCCAGCATTTT.

The V gene is TRBV9, the J gene TRBJ2-1; D is unresolved. CDR3 length: 13 residues. The germline V gene encodes CDR1 SGDLS and CDR2 YYNGEE. The ends were cut back, 0 bases at V and 5 bases at J, with 6 bases in the middle. The CDR3 bases are TGTGCCAGCAGCGTAGGGCCCCACAATGAGCAGTTCTTC. It translates to CASSVGPHNEQFF.

This clone came up a few times. The chain joins TRBV5-1 to TRBJ2-7; D ambiguous. The ends were cut back, 4 bases at V and 2 bases at J, with 4 bases in the middle. The germline V gene has CDR1 SGHRS and CDR2 YFSETQ. The CDR3 is 11 residues long. The CDR3 region is CASSSTYEQYF. The DNA for the CDR3 is TGCGCCAGCAGCAGCACCTACGAGCAGTACTTC.

J is TRBJ2-3 and V is TRBV5-6; 9 bases are a match to TRBD2. Germline CDR1 and CDR2: SGHDT and YYEEEE. There are 15 residues in the CDR3. With V trimmed by 4 bases and J by 0 bases, 3 bases remained unmatched. This chain's CDR3 is CASSPSGVSTDTQYF. The CDR3 coding sequence is TGTGCCAGCAGCCCTAGCGGGGTTAGCACAGATACGCAGTATTTT. The full variable domain, with the rest looked up from reference TRBV5-6 and TRBJ2-3, is DAGVTQSPTHLIKTRGQQVTLRCSPKSGHDTVSWYQQALGQGPQFIFQYYEEEERQRGNFPDRFSGHQFPNYSSELNVNALLLGDSALYLCASSPSGVSTDTQYFGPGTRLTVL.

The V and J genes are TRBV6-4 and TRBJ2-3, with D perhaps TRBD2 (5 bases). Germline CDR1 is MRHNA and CDR2 is SNTAGT. This CDR3 spans 14 amino acids. The germline V and J ends were trimmed by 6 bases and 1 base, with 11 bases remaining between them. The CDR3 nucleotides are TGTGCCAGCAGCCTCTTTAGCGGCACAGATACGCAGTATTTT. Its protein is CASSLFSGTDTQYF.

This clone was counted between two and nine times. This sequence joins TRBV30 and TRBJ1-5, with 9 bases lining up with TRBD1. This CDR3 has 15 residues. Per the germline V gene, CDR1 is GTSNPN and CDR2 is SVGIG (reference sequence). V was clipped by 2 bases and J by 5 bases; unmatched bases: 7. The DNA of the CDR3 is TGTGCCTGGAGTATTCCGGGACAGGGTGATCAGCCCCAGCATTTT. Amino acid sequence: CAWSIPGQGDQPQHF. Combining the CDR3 with reference TRBV30 and TRBJ1-5 gives the whole variable domain SQTIHQWPATLVQPVGSPLSLECTVEGTSNPNLYWYRQAAGRGLQLLFYSVGIGQISSEVPQNLSASRPQDRQFILSSKKLLLSDSGFYLCAWSIPGQGDQPQHFGDGTRLSIL.

The rearrangement uses TRBV25-1 and TRBJ2-4; maybe TRBD1 (6 bases). This CDR3 has 12 residues. The germline CDR1 and CDR2 sequences are MGHDK and SYGVNS. V lost 1 base and J lost 13, with 11 bases in between. DNA of the CDR3: TGTGCCAGCAGTGAATCCTGGACAGACCAGTACTTC. It encodes CASSESWTDQYF.

This chain links TRBV2 with TRBJ1-1; D is ambiguous. The length of the CDR3 is 13 residues. Trimming pared 4 bases from V and 3 bases from J, leaving 9 bases between. Looked up from germline, CDR1 is SNHLY and CDR2 is FYNNEI. This CDR3 is CASSALEDTEAFF. The CDR3 coding sequence is TGTGCCAGCAGTGCCTTAGAGGACACTGAAGCTTTCTTT.

This chain connects TRBV2 to TRBJ2-7, with TRBD1 matching 10 bases. Germline V gene lookup returns CDR1 SNHLY and CDR2 FYNNEI. V lost 6 bases, J lost 11 bases, and 13 bases stayed unmatched. The CDR3 has 14 amino acids. CDR3 sequence: CASRITTGGSTEYF. CDR3 DNA: TGTGCCAGCAGGATAACGACAGGGGGCTCAACGGAGTACTTC.

The chain carries TRBV2 and TRBJ2-7, with 11 nucleotides matching TRBD2. The length of the CDR3 is 13 residues. Per the germline V gene, CDR1 is SNHLY and CDR2 is FYNNEI. V was clipped by 7 bases and J by 1 base; unmatched bases: 0. CDR3: CASTSGGSYEQYF. The CDR3 nucleotides read TGTGCCAGCACTAGCGGGGGGTCCTACGAGCAGTACTTC.

This clone has a single count. The chain carries TRBV7-2 and TRBJ2-2; possibly TRBD2 for D (6 bases). Germline V gene sequence: CDR1 SGHTA, CDR2 FQGNSA. V lost 6 bases and J lost 8, with 13 bases in between. The length of the CDR3 is 13 residues. The CDR3 region is CASSNGGPGELFF. As DNA, the CDR3 is TGTGCCAGCAGTAACGGGGGTCCGGGGGAGCTGTTTTTT. Combining the CDR3 with reference TRBV7-2 and TRBJ2-2 gives the whole variable domain GAGVSQSPSNKVTEKGKDVELRCDPISGHTALYWYRQSLGQGLEFLIYFQGNSAPDKSGLPSDRFSAERTGGSVSTLTIQRTQQEDSAVYLCASSNGGPGELFFGEGSRLTVL.

This rearrangement joins TRBV19 to TRBJ2-2; 13 bases agree with TRBD2. Germline loops: CDR1 LNHDA, CDR2 SQIVND (reference sequence). The CDR3 totals 19 residues. The junction had 9 bases not matched to a gene; V was cut back by 1 base and J by 4 bases. Here the CDR3 reads CASSIGGTSGIAGTGELFF. Here the CDR3 DNA reads TGTGCCAGTAGTATAGGGGGGACTAGCGGGATTGCGGGCACCGGGGAGCTGTTTTTT.

The chain is built from TRBV10-3 and TRBJ2-3; tentatively, D is TRBD2 (5 bases). V lost 8 bases and J 5 bases, leaving 14 bases between the germline ends. The CDR3 has 13 residues. The germline CDR1 and CDR2 sequences are ENHRY and SYGVKD. CDR3 coding DNA: TGTGCCATCGCGGGCCGAGGTCAAGATACGCAGTATTTT. It specifies CAIAGRGQDTQYF.

The V call is TRBV6-6, the J call TRBJ2-3; TRBD2 agrees at 9 bases. The CDR3 covers 16 residues. Germline CDR1 is MNHNY and CDR2 is SVGAGI (reference sequence). Trimming at V came to 4 bases and at J to 2 bases, leaving 7 bases not matched to a gene. CDR3 sequence (DNA): TGTGCCAGCAGTTCCACTAGCGGGTCCCCCACAGATACGCAGTATTTT. This codes for CASSSTSGSPTDTQYF.

In its sample, this clone was seen a few times. This sequence joins TRBV20-1 and TRBJ1-2, with D uncertain. Trimming left V 3 bases short and J 8 bases short, with 10 bases between. Germline lookup yields CDR1 DFQATT and CDR2 SNEGSKA (reference sequence). This CDR3 is 11 amino acids long. The DNA for the CDR3 is TGCAGTGCTAGGGCGGGGTACGGCTACACCTTC. Residues: CSARAGYGYTF.